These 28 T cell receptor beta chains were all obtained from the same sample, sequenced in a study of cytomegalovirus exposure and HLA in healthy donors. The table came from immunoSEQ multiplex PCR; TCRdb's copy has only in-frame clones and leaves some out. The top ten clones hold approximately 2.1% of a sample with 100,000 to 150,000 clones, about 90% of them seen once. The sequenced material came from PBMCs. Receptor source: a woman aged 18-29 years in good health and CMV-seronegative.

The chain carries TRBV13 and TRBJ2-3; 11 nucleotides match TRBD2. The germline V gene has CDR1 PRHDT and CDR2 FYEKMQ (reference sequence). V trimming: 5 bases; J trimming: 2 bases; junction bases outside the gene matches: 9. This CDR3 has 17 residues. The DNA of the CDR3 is TGTGCCAGCAGCCCGGCCGGGACTAGCGGATCCACAGATACGCAGTATTTT. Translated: CASSPAGTSGSTDTQYF. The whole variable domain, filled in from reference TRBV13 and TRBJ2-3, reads AAGVIQSPRHLIKEKRETATLKCYPIPRHDTVYWYQQGPGQDPQFLISFYEKMQSDKGSIPDRFSAQQFSDYHSELNMSSLELGDSALYFCASSPAGTSGSTDTQYFGPGTRLTVL.

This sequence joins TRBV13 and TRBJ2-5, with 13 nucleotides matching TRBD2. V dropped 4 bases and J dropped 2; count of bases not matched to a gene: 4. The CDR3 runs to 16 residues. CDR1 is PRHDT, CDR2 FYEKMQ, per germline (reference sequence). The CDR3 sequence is CASSSGLAGPQETQYF. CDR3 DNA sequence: TGTGCCAGCAGCTCGGGACTAGCGGGGCCTCAAGAGACCCAGTACTTC.

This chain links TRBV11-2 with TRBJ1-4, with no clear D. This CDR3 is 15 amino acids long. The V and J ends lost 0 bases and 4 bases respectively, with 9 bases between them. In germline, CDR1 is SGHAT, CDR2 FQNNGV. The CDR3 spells CASSLDVGSNEKLFF. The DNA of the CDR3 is TGTGCCAGCAGCTTAGATGTGGGGAGTAATGAAAAACTGTTTTTT.

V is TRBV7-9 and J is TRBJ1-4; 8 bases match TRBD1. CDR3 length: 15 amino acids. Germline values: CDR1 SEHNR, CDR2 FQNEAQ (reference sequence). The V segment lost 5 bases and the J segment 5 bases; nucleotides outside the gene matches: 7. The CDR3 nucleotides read TGTGCCAGCAGCCCCGGACAGGGAAACAATGAAAAACTGTTTTTT. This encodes CASSPGQGNNEKLFF.

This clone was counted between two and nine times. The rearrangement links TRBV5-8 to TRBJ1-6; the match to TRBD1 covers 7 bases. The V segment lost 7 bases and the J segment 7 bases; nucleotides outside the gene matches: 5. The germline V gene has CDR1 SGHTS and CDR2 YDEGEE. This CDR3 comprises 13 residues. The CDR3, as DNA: TGTGCCAGCTCAGAGGGGGCGAATTCACCCCTCCACTTT. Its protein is CASSEGANSPLHF.

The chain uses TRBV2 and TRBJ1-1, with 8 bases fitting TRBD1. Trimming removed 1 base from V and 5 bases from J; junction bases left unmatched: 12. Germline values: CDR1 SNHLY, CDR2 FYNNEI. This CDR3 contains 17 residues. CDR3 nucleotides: TGTGCCAGCAGTGAAGTCGGTCAGGGGGCCCGGGAGACTGAAGCTTTCTTT. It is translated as CASSEVGQGARETEAFF. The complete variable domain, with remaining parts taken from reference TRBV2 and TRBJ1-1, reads EPEVTQTPSHQVTQMGQEVILRCVPISNHLYFYWYRQILGQKVEFLVSFYNNEISEKSEIFDDQFSVERPDGSNFTLKIRSTKLEDSAMYFCASSEVGQGARETEAFFGQGTRLTVV.

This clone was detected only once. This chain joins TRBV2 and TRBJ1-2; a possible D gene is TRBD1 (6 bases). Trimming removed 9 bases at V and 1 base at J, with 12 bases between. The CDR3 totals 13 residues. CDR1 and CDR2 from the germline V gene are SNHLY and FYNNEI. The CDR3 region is CARDDRFNYGYTF. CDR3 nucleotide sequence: TGTGCCAGGGACGACAGGTTTAACTATGGCTACACCTTC.

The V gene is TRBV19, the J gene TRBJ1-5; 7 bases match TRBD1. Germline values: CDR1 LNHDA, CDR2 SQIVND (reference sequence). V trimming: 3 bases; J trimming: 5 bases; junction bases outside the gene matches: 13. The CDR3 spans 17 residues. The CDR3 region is CASSISSGTVYDQPQHF. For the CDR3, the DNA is TGTGCCAGTAGTATCTCCTCCGGGACAGTCTATGATCAGCCCCAGCATTTT.

The CDR3 reads CAISESGLAGGSLSYEQYF. The CDR3 coding sequence is TGTGCCATCAGTGAGTCGGGACTAGCGGGAGGATCGCTCTCCTACGAGCAGTACTTC. The J gene is TRBJ2-7, the V gene TRBV10-3; 15 bases agree with TRBD2. Germline assignment: CDR1 ENHRY and CDR2 SYGVKD. The CDR3 spans 19 residues. Trimming at V came to 0 bases and at J to 0 bases, leaving 6 bases not matched to a gene.

For the CDR3, the DNA is TGTGCCAGCAGCAAGGGGTTCCCGGGATGGACCTATAATTCACCCCTCCACTTT. It codes for CASSKGFPGWTYNSPLHF. The chain uses TRBV21-1 and TRBJ1-6. TRBV21-1 counts as a pseudogene. The CDR3 has 18 residues.

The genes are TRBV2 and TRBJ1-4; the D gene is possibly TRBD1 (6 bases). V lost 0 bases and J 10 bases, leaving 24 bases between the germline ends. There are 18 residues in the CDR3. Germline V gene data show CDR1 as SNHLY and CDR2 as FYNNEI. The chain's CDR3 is CASSEAQIAGTSTGKLFF. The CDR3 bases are TGTGCCAGCAGTGAAGCCCAGATCGCCGGGACATCAACCGGAAAACTGTTTTTT.

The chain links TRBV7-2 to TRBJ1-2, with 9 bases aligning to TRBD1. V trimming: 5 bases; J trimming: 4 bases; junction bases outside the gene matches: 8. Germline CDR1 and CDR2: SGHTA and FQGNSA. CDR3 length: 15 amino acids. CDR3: CASSLGQGVGYGYTF. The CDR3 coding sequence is TGTGCCAGCAGCCTGGGACAGGGAGTTGGCTATGGCTACACCTTC.

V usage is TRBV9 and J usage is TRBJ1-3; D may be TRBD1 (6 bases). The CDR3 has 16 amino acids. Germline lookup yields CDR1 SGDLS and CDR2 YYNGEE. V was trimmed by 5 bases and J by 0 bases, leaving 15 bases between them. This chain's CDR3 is CASSVNRDSSGNTIYF. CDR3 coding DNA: TGTGCCAGCAGTGTCAACAGGGATAGCTCTGGAAACACCATATATTTT. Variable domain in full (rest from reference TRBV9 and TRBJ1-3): DSGVTQTPKHLITATGQRVTLRCSPRSGDLSVYWYQQSLDQGLQFLIQYYNGEERAKGNILERFSAQQFPDLHSELNLSSLELGDSALYFCASSVNRDSSGNTIYFGEGSWLTVV.

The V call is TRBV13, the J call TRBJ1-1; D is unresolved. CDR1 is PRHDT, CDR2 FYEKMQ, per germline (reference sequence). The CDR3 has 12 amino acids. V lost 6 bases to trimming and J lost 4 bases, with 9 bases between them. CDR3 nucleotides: TGTGCCAGCAGAGGAGGAGGCACTGAAGCTTTCTTT. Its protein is CASRGGGTEAFF.

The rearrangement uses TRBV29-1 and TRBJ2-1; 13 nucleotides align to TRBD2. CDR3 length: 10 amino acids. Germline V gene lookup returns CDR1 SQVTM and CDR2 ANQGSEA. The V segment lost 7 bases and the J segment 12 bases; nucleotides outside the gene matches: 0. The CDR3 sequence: CSGTSGRQFF. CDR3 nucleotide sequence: TGCAGCGGGACTAGCGGGAGGCAGTTCTTC.

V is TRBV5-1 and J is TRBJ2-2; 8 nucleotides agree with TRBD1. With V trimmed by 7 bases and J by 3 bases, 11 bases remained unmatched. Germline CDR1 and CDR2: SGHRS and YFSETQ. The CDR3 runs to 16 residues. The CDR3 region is CASGIQGAGDTGELFF. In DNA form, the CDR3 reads TGCGCCAGCGGAATCCAGGGGGCAGGGGACACCGGGGAGCTGTTTTTT. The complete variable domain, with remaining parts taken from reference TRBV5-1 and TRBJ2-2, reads KAGVTQTPRYLIKTRGQQVTLSCSPISGHRSVSWYQQTPGQGLQFLFEYFSETQRNKGNFPGRFSGRQFSNSRSEMNVSTLELGDSALYLCASGIQGAGDTGELFFGEGSRLTVL.

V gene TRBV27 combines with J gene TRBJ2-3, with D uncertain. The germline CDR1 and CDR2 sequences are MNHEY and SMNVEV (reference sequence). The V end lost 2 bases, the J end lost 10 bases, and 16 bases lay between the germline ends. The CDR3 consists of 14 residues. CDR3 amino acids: CASSLRLESRAQYF. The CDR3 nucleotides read TGTGCCAGCAGTTTACGTCTCGAAAGCCGGGCGCAGTATTTT.

The CDR3 region has the DNA TGCGCCAGCAGCCAAGCCCCAGGTCGAGCCGAATACGAGCAGTACTTC. The encoded protein is CASSQAPGRAEYEQYF. The genes are TRBV4-1 and TRBJ2-7; D unclear. The V gene lost 1 base and the J gene lost 4 bases, with 17 bases spanning the gap. The germline gives CDR1 MGHRA, CDR2 YSYEKL. The CDR3 consists of 16 residues.

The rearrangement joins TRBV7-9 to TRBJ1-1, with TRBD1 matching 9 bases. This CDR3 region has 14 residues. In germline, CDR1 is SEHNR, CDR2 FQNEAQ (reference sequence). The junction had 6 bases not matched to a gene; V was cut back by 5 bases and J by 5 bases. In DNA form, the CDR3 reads TGTGCCAGCAGCCCGGTCGACAGGGGGACTGAAGCTTTCTTT. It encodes CASSPVDRGTEAFF. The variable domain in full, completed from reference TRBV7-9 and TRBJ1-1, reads DTGVSQNPRHKITKRGQNVTFRCDPISEHNRLYWYRQTLGQGPEFLTYFQNEAQLEKSRLLSDRFSAERPKGSFSTLEIQRTEQGDSAMYLCASSPVDRGTEAFFGQGTRLTVV.

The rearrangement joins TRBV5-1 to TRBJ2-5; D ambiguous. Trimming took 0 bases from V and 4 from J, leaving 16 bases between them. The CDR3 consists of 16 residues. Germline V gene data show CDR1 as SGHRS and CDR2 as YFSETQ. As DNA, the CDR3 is TGCGCCAGCAGCTTGGATCCGGGTCCCCAAGCAGAGACCCAGTACTTC. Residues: CASSLDPGPQAETQYF.

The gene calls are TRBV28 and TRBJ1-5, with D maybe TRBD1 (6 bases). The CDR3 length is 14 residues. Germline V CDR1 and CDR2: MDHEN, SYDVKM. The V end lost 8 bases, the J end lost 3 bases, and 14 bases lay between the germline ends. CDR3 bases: TGTGCCAGCGTTATAACAGGGTTCAATCAGCCCCAGCATTTT. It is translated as CASVITGFNQPQHF.

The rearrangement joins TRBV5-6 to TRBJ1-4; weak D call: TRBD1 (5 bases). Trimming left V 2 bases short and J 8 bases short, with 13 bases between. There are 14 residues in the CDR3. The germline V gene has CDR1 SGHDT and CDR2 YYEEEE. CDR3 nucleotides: TGTGCCAGCAGCTTCGGTGCGGGGGAAGAAAAACTGTTTTTT. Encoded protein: CASSFGAGEEKLFF.

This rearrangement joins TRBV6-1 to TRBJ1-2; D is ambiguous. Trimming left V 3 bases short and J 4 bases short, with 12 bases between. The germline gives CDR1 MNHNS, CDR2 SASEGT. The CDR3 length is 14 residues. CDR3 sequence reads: CASSEWLEAYGYTF. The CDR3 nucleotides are TGTGCCAGCAGTGAGTGGCTCGAGGCCTATGGCTACACCTTC.

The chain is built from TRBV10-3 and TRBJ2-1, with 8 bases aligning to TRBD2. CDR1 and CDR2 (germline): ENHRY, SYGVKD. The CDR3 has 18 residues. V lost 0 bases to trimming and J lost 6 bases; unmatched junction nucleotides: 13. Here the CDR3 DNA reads TGTGCCATCAGTGAGTCGCTCGGTATCCGGGAGGGTACCAATGAGCAGTTCTTC. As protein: CAISESLGIREGTNEQFF.

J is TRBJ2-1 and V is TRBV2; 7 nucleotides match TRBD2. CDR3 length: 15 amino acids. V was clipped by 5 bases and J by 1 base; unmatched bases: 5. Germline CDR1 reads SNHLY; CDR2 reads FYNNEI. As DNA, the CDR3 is TGTGCCAGCAGTCTCAGCGGGGATTCCTACAATGAGCAGTTCTTC. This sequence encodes CASSLSGDSYNEQFF.

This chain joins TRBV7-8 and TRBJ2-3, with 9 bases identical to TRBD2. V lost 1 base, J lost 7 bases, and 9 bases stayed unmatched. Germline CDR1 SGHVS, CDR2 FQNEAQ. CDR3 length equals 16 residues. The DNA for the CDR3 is TGTGCCAGCAGCTTAGTCCCTAGCGGGGCCTACTATACGCAGTATTTT. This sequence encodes CASSLVPSGAYYTQYF.

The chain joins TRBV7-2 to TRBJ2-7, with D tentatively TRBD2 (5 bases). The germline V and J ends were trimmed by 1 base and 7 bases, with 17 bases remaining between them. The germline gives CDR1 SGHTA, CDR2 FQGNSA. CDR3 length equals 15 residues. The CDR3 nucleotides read TGTGCCAGCAGCTTAGGGGAGACGCGCGAGGGAGAGCAGTACTTC. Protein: CASSLGETREGEQYF.

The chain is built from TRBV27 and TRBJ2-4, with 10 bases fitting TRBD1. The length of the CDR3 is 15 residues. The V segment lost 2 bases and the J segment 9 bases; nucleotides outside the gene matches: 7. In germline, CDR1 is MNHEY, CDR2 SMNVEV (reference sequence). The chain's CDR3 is CASSLPPGQGIIQYF. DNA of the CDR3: TGTGCCAGCAGTTTACCCCCGGGACAGGGGATCATTCAGTACTTC.